Described below is a single T cell receptor (beta chain) sequence and its context. The antigen is undetermined. Repertoires were generated with immunoSEQ multiplex PCR, while TCRdb's copy carries only in-frame clones and drops some. In the table there are 9,500 to 12,000 clones, about 93% of which are singletons. These data come from a study of Tregs in tolerant kidney transplant recipients. Study-wide context: Sorted recipient Tregs were expanded on donor B cells with IL-2, restimulated day 11. Sorting of CD4+CD25+CD127- cells followed approximately three-day belatacept mixed lymphocyte reactions, sometimes with approximately five-day graft donor restimulation.

Germline V CDR1 and CDR2: SGHNT, YYREEE (reference sequence). The CDR3 loop spans 15 amino acids. V lost 4 bases and J lost 4; bases outside the gene matches: 6. This receptor was taken from a human patient who received a combined kidney and bone marrow transplant. This specimen was Tregs from blood cultured with allogeneic cells, taken before the transplant. This chain joins TRBV5-4 and TRBJ1-3, with 9 bases matching TRBD1. Here the CDR3 reads CASSMDRGGGNTIYF. In DNA form, the CDR3 reads TGTGCCAGCAGCATGGACAGGGGAGGAGGAAACACCATATATTTT.